The 17 T cell receptor beta chains below come from one sample, sequenced in a study of blood T cells in healthy people across ages. A J-beta primer mix and a sample-barcoded 5' primer were used in a second PCR of about 7 to 12 cycles. In TCRdb, the 5' RACE reads were re-called with MiXCR into one record per CDR3 protein. This table has about 840,000 distinct CDR3 sequences, almost 30% appearing once. The sample was also linked to a second study, of T cells of mothers and their children.

Sequencing input: blood. The receptors originated from a woman between 40 and 55 years old in good health.

The sample holds a few counts of this clonotype. This chain uses TRBV11-2 with TRBJ2-5, with D unresolved. This CDR3 comprises 15 residues. CDR1 SGHAT and CDR2 FQNNGV come from the germline V gene. Between the trimmed V and J ends, which lost 2 bases and 5 bases, there was a span of 15 bases. This chain's CDR3 is CASSLNGPPGETQYF. Written as DNA, the CDR3 is TGTGCCAGCAGCTTAAATGGGCCTCCGGGCGAGACCCAGTACTTC.

Many counts were recorded for this clonotype. CDR3 nucleotide sequence: TGCAGTGGGAAAACAGGCGGGAGCTACGAGCAGTACTTC. Amino acids: CSGKTGGSYEQYF. The V gene is TRBV20-1, the J gene TRBJ2-7; 7 bases line up with TRBD2. The V gene end was trimmed by 7 bases and the J gene end by 3 bases; junction bases not matched to a gene: 9. CDR1 and CDR2 from the germline V gene are DFQATT and SNEGSKA (reference sequence). The CDR3 loop spans 13 amino acids.

CDR3 sequence: CASSPQGPYEQFF. In DNA, the CDR3 is TGTGCCAGCAGCCCTCAGGGACCCTACGAGCAGTTCTTC. V and J are TRBV12-3 or TRBV12-4 and TRBJ2-1, with D perhaps assigned TRBD1 or TRBD2 (5 bases each). The length of the CDR3 is 13 residues. V was shortened by 6 bases and J by 10 bases, with 16 bases between the two germline ends.

CDR3 in amino acids: CASSELVVGGNEQFF. The CDR3 bases are TGTGCCAGCAGTGAATTGGTAGTGGGGGGCAATGAGCAGTTCTTC. The chain couples TRBV6-1 to TRBJ2-1, with D possibly being TRBD2 (6 bases). The CDR3 runs 15 residues. V lost 2 bases and J 6 bases, leaving 14 bases between the germline ends. Germline CDR1 is MNHNS and CDR2 is SASEGT.

As concerns this clonotype: At one of its ends the junction is not consistent with the germline gene, which may arise from a read error. The chain is built from TRBV3-1 and TRBJ2-2; D is tentatively TRBD1 or TRBD2 (7 bases each). Germline CDR1 and CDR2: LGHDT and YNNKEL (reference sequence). The length of the CDR3 is 16 residues. As DNA, the CDR3 is TGTGCCAGCAGCCCAGGGGGAGGGCTCGGGACCGGGGAGCGGTTTTTT. It specifies CASSPGGGLGTGERFF.

This clonotype was counted ten times or more. CDR3 DNA: TGTGCCAGCAGTTCCCTCCAATCGACAGGGCGGATGGGGACCCAGTACTTC. Encoded protein: CASSSLQSTGRMGTQYF. V is TRBV28 and J is TRBJ2-5, with TRBD1 identical over 7 bases. CDR3 length: 17 amino acids. Looked up from germline, CDR1 is MDHEN and CDR2 is SYDVKM. The junction had 18 bases not matched to a gene; V was cut back by 4 bases and J by 7 bases. The full variable domain, its missing parts supplied by reference TRBV28 and TRBJ2-5, is DVKVTQSSRYLVKRTGEKVFLECVQDMDHENMFWYRQDPGLGLRLIYFSYDVKMKEKGDIPEGYSVSREKKERFSLILESASTNQTSMYLCASSSLQSTGRMGTQYFGPGTRLLVL.

V gene TRBV6-5 combines with J gene TRBJ2-2; D unresolved. Trimming removed 0 bases at V and 5 bases at J, with 4 bases between. The CDR3 spans 13 residues. Germline values: CDR1 MNHEY, CDR2 SVGAGI. This chain's CDR3 is CASSYSETGELFF. CDR3 bases: TGTGCCAGCAGTTACTCAGAGACCGGGGAGCTGTTTTTT.

The chain is built from TRBV7-8 and TRBJ1-1; TRBD1 might be the D (5 bases). Trimming pared 5 bases from V and 0 bases from J, leaving 16 bases between. Germline V gene data show CDR1 as SGHVS and CDR2 as FQNEAQ. The CDR3 consists of 16 residues. Here the CDR3 reads CASSPTGGVMNTEAFF. CDR3 in DNA: TGTGCCAGCAGCCCAACCGGGGGAGTGATGAACACTGAAGCTTTCTTT.

In the case of this clonotype: A much larger clone lies one base from this, so it may be a read error. The rearrangement links TRBV5-1 to TRBJ1-2, with 7 bases fitting TRBD1. With 3 bases clipped from V and 3 bases from J, the junction kept 8 bases outside the gene matches. Germline V CDR1 and CDR2: SGHRS, YFSETQ. The CDR3 loop spans 15 amino acids. CDR3 sequence: CASSSHNQGDYGYTF. The CDR3 DNA reads as TGCGCCAGCAGCTCCCATAATCAGGGGGACTATGGCTACACCTTC.

This chain joins TRBV2 and TRBJ2-1; the D gene is possibly TRBD2 (5 bases). Germline V CDR1 and CDR2: SNHLY, FYNNEI. Trimming took off 2 bases at V and 15 bases at J, with 14 bases between the two ends. CDR3 length equals 12 residues. In DNA, the CDR3 is TGTGCCAGCAGTGAATTACGGACTTTTCCGTTCTTC. Encoded protein: CASSELRTFPFF.

V and J are TRBV14 and TRBJ2-1, with TRBD1 matching over 12 bases. Germline trimming cut 4 bases from V and 2 bases from J; bases unmatched to any gene: 9. The CDR3 runs to 18 residues. Germline V gene sequence: CDR1 SGHDN, CDR2 FVKESK. For the CDR3, the DNA is TGTGCCAGCAGCCTGGGCCCCGGGACAGGGGGCCCCTACAATGAGCAGTTCTTC. It encodes CASSLGPGTGGPYNEQFF.

The rearrangement links TRBV27 to TRBJ1-1; possible D gene TRBD1, 5 bases. Germline V CDR1 and CDR2: MNHEY, SMNVEV (reference sequence). The CDR3 is 13 amino acids. V lost 8 bases and J lost 6, with 16 bases in between. CDR3 protein: CASRTGVSAEAFF. For the CDR3, the DNA is TGTGCCAGCCGCACGGGGGTCTCCGCTGAAGCTTTCTTT.

This clonotype has a handful of counts. The V and J genes are TRBV4-1 and TRBJ1-1; D uncertain. The CDR3 has 12 amino acids. V was clipped by 0 bases and J by 10 bases, with 9 bases between them. The germline V gene encodes CDR1 MGHRA and CDR2 YSYEKL. The CDR3: CASSQDPTPAFF. The CDR3 DNA is TGCGCCAGCAGCCAAGATCCGACCCCAGCTTTCTTT.

This clonotype appeared a few times. The chain employs TRBV14 and TRBJ1-2; no definite D call. The germline CDR1 and CDR2 sequences are SGHDN and FVKESK. V was trimmed by 4 bases and J by 1 base, leaving 16 bases between them. This CDR3 has 16 residues. The CDR3 DNA is TGTGCCAGCAGCCTTTTTGCTCTCGGCGGTAACTATGGCTACACCTTC. Amino acid sequence: CASSLFALGGNYGYTF.

This chain joins TRBV20-1 and TRBJ2-1; 11 bases line up with TRBD2. The J segment lost 4 bases and the V segment lost 1 base, leaving 3 bases of the junction unmatched. The CDR3 extends over 15 amino acids. The germline V gene encodes CDR1 DFQATT and CDR2 SNEGSKA (reference sequence). CDR3 loop: CSARVSSGGYNEQFF. The CDR3 DNA sequence: TGCAGTGCTAGAGTCTCTAGCGGGGGGTACAATGAGCAGTTCTTC.

This clonotype was detected only a few times. The chain couples TRBV11-2 to TRBJ2-4; D gene unclear. The tail of the sequence fits TRBJ2-7 better, so the J call may be wrong. The CDR3 totals 13 residues. The germline V gene has CDR1 SGHAT and CDR2 FQNNGV. Here the CDR3 DNA reads TGTGCCAGCAGCTTAATAGCCCCCTACGAGCAGTACTTC. Its translation is CASSLIAPYEQYF.

This clonotype was recorded at least ten times. The chain couples TRBV7-2 to TRBJ2-1; either TRBD1 or TRBD2 may supply D (5 bases each). Germline assignment: CDR1 SGHTA and CDR2 FQGNSA. V was shortened by 6 bases and J by 8 bases, with 14 bases between the two germline ends. This CDR3 comprises 13 residues. This CDR3 is CASRSPRGDEQFF. The CDR3 DNA is TGTGCCAGCAGGAGCCCCCGAGGGGATGAGCAGTTCTTC. Drawing the rest from reference TRBV7-2 and TRBJ2-1, the complete variable domain is GAGVSQSPSNKVTEKGKDVELRCDPISGHTALYWYRQSLGQGLEFLIYFQGNSAPDKSGLPSDRFSAERTGGSVSTLTIQRTQQEDSAVYLCASRSPRGDEQFFGPGTRLTVL.